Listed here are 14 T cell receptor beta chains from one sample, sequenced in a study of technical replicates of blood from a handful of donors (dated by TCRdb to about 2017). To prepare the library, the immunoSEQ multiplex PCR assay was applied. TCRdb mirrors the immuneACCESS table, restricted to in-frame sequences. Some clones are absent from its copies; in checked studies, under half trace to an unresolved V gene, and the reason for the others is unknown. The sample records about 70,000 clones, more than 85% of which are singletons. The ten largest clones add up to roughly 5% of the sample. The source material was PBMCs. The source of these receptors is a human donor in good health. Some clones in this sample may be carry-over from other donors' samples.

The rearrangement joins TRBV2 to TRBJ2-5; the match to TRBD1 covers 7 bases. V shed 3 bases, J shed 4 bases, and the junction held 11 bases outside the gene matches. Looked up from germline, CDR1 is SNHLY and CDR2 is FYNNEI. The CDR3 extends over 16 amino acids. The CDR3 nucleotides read TGTGCCAGCAGTGACGGTACAGGGGTCGTCGGAGAGACCCAGTACTTC. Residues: CASSDGTGVVGETQYF.

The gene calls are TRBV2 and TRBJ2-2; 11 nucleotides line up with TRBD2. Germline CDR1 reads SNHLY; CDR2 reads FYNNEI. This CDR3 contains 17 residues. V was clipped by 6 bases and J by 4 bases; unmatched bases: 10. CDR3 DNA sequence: TGTGCCAGCAGCGCGCCTACTAGCGGGAGCTCCACCGGGGAGCTGTTTTTT. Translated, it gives CASSAPTSGSSTGELFF.

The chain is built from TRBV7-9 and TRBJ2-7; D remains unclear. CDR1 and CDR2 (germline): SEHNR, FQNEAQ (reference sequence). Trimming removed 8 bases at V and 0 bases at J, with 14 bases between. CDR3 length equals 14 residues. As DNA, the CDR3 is TGTGCCAGCTCCCGAGTCCCGAGCTCCTACGAGCAGTACTTC. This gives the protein CASSRVPSSYEQYF.

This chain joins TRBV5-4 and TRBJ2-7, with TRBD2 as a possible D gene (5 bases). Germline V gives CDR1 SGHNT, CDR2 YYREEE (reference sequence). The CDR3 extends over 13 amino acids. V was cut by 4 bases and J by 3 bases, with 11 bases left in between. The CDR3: CASSGSEGYEQYF. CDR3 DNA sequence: TGTGCCAGCAGCGGCTCAGAGGGCTACGAGCAGTACTTC.

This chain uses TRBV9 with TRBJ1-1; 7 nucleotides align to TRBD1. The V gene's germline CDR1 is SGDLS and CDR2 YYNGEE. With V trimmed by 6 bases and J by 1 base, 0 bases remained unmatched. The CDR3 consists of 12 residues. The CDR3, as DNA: TGTGCCAGCAAGGGGGCGAACACTGAAGCTTTCTTT. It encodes CASKGANTEAFF.

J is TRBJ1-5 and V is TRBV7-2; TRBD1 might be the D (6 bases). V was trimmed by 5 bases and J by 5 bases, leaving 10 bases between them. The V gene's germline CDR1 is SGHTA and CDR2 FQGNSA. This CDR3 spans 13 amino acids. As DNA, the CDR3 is TGTGCCAGCAGCACAGGGATGGATCAGCCCCAGCATTTT. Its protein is CASSTGMDQPQHF. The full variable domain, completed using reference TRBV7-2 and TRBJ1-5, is GAGVSQSPSNKVTEKGKDVELRCDPISGHTALYWYRQSLGQGLEFLIYFQGNSAPDKSGLPSDRFSAERTGGSVSTLTIQRTQQEDSAVYLCASSTGMDQPQHFGDGTRLSIL.

This CDR3 reads CASSRDGGGDTQYF. The CDR3 coding sequence is TGTGCCAGCTCCCGGGATGGAGGAGGAGATACGCAGTATTTT. The chain is built from TRBV18 and TRBJ2-3; D might be TRBD2 (5 bases). Trimming left V 6 bases short and J 5 bases short, with 15 bases between. Germline V gene lookup returns CDR1 KGHSH and CDR2 LQKENI. CDR3 length equals 14 residues.

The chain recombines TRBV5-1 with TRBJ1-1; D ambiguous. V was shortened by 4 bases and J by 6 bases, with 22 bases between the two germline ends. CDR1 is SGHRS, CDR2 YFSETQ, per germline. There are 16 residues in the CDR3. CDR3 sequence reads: CASSPVENLPAAEAFF. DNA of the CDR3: TGCGCCAGCAGCCCGGTTGAGAATTTGCCTGCCGCTGAAGCTTTCTTT.

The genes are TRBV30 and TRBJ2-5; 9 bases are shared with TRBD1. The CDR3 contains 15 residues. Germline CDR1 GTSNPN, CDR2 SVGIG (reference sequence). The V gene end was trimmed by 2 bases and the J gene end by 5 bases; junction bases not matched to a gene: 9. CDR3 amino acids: CAWSRGQGISETQYF. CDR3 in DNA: TGTGCCTGGAGTCGAGGACAGGGGATATCTGAGACCCAGTACTTC.

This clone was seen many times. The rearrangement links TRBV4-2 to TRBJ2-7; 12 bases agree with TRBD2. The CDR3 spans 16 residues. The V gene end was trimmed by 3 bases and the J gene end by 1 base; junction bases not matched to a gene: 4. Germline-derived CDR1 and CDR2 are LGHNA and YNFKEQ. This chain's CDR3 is CASSQEGLAGSYEQYF. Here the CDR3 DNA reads TGTGCCAGCAGCCAGGAGGGACTAGCGGGTTCCTACGAGCAGTACTTC.

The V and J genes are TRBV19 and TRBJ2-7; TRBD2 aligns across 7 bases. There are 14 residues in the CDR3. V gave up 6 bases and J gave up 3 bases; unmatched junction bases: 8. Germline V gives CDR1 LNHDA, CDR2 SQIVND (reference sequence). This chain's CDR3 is CASRDGTTHYEQYF. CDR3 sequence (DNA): TGTGCCAGTAGGGACGGGACTACGCACTACGAGCAGTACTTC.

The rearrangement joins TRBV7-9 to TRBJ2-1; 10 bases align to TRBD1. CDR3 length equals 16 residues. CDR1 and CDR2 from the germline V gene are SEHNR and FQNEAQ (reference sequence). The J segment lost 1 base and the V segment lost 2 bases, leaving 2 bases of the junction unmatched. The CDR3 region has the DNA TGTGCCAGCAGCTTAAGGGACAGGGGATCCTACAATGAGCAGTTCTTC. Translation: CASSLRDRGSYNEQFF.

CDR3 in DNA: TGTGCCAGCAGTGAGATCGGGGGAGGCGGCTATGGCTACACCTTC. Protein: CASSEIGGGGYGYTF. The chain carries TRBV25-1 and TRBJ1-2, with a weak D call TRBD1 (5 bases). The CDR3 has 15 residues. The germline V gene has CDR1 MGHDK and CDR2 SYGVNS. The germline V and J ends were trimmed by 3 bases and 4 bases, with 15 bases remaining between them.

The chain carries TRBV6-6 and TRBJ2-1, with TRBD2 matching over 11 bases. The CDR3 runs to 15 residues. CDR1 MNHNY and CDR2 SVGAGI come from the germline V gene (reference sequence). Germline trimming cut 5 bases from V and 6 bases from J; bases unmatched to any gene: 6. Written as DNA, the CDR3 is TGTGCCAGCAGTACCGGGACTAGCGGACTCAATGAGCAGTTCTTC. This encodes CASSTGTSGLNEQFF.